This section outlines one T cell receptor (beta chain) sequence together with its context. These data are taken from a study of OX40 agonist ivuxolimab in advanced cancers. As for the study in general: Ivuxolimab, an antibody acting as an agonist of OX40 (CD134), was used to treat patients. Intravenous ivuxolimab at 0.01 to 10 mg/kg was given to patients every 2 weeks.

Sequenced by immunoSEQ multiplex PCR; TCRdb stores in-frame clones only, minus some. The sample consists of tens of thousands of clones, roughly nine tenths of them appearing once. Germline lookup yields CDR1 SGHNT and CDR2 YYREEE (reference sequence). CDR3 length: 15 residues. V lost 4 bases, J lost 1 base, and 4 bases stayed unmatched. The sequences come from CD4+ or CD8+ T cells sorted from blood, collected in a trial of the OX40 agonist ivuxolimab. The J gene is TRBJ2-2, the V gene TRBV5-4; 7 bases line up with TRBD1. This clonotype was sampled from an adult with an advanced solid tumor such as melanoma, head and neck, liver or kidney cancer. CDR3 in amino acids: CASSLRQGNTGELFF. For the CDR3, the DNA is TGTGCCAGCAGCCTACGACAGGGGAACACCGGGGAGCTGTTTTTT.